Below are 30 T cell receptor beta chains sequenced from a single sample in a study of beta chain features in type 1 diabetes. These receptors lack a known antigen. The sequenced template was cDNA made from the entire isolated RNA. The table came from immunoSEQ multiplex PCR; TCRdb's copy has only in-frame clones and leaves some out. Among approximately 730,000 clones listed, roughly 12% were seen once. Findings and caveats of the study: Type 1 diabetes patients had moderately but significantly shorter TCRB CDR3s in all four CD4+ subsets.

The sequenced material came from naive CD4+ T cells from blood. The receptors stem from a man in his late teens or twenties with type 1 diabetes.

The chain employs TRBV18 and TRBJ1-2, with D perhaps TRBD1 (6 bases). CDR3 length equals 15 residues. Trimming removed 3 bases from V and 3 bases from J, with 14 bases in between. From germline, CDR1 is KGHSH and CDR2 LQKENI. CDR3 nucleotides: TGTGCCAGCTCACCCGTCTCCCAGGGGCACTATGGCTACACCTTC. This translates into CASSPVSQGHYGYTF.

The chain links TRBV14 to TRBJ2-5; D unclear. CDR3 length: 11 amino acids. The germline CDR1 and CDR2 sequences are SGHDN and FVKESK. V shed 3 bases and J shed 4 bases, with 3 bases lying between them. The CDR3 spells CASSHLETQYF. The CDR3 bases are TGTGCCAGCAGCCACTTAGAGACCCAGTACTTC.

The V and J genes are TRBV28 and TRBJ1-3; D is possibly TRBD1 (5 bases). The germline V and J ends were trimmed by 5 bases and 6 bases, with 11 bases remaining between them. Looked up from germline, CDR1 is MDHEN and CDR2 is SYDVKM. This CDR3 has 13 residues. This CDR3 reads CASSGGLANTIYF. Written as DNA, the CDR3 is TGTGCCAGCAGTGGGGGTTTGGCAAACACCATATATTTT.

A remark on this clone: Other DNA sequences in this sample translate to the same CDR3. The genes are TRBV2 and TRBJ1-5, with D tentatively TRBD1 (5 bases). With 8 bases removed from V and 3 bases from J, the gap between germline ends came to 11 bases. The CDR3 has 13 amino acids. Germline lookup yields CDR1 SNHLY and CDR2 FYNNEI. The CDR3 coding sequence is TGTGCCAGCTCCAGGGAGATCAATCAGCCCCAGCATTTT. Translation: CASSREINQPQHF.

This rearrangement joins TRBV19 to TRBJ2-1, with D unresolved. Looked up from germline, CDR1 is LNHDA and CDR2 is SQIVND (reference sequence). V was trimmed by 7 bases and J by 8 bases, leaving 15 bases between them. This CDR3 contains 13 residues. The DNA for the CDR3 is TGTGCCAGTACCCAGTCCGGAATAGATGAGCAGTTCTTC. Its translation is CASTQSGIDEQFF. Filled out from reference TRBV19 and TRBJ2-1, the complete variable domain reads DGGITQSPKYLFRKEGQNVTLSCEQNLNHDAMYWYRQDPGQGLRLIYYSQIVNDFQKGDIAEGYSVSREKKESFPLTVTSAQKNPTAFYLCASTQSGIDEQFFGPGTRLTVL.

The chain joins TRBV9 to TRBJ2-3; 14 bases are shared with TRBD2. The CDR3 contains 16 residues. The J segment lost 4 bases and the V segment lost 3 bases, leaving 4 bases of the junction unmatched. Germline V lookup: CDR1 SGDLS, CDR2 YYNGEE. In nucleotides, the CDR3 is TGTGCCAGCAGCGAGGGACTAGCGGGGGCCGCAGATACGCAGTATTTT. Residues: CASSEGLAGAADTQYF.

This clone was seen more than once but under ten times. The chain combines TRBV30 with TRBJ2-5, with 7 bases lining up with TRBD1. This CDR3 has 15 amino acids. CDR1 is GTSNPN and CDR2 is SVGIG in the germline V gene (reference sequence). The V gene end was trimmed by 1 base and the J gene end by 3 bases; junction bases not matched to a gene: 8. The CDR3 reads CAWSGVGDSKETQYF. CDR3 DNA sequence: TGTGCCTGGAGTGGGGTCGGGGACAGCAAAGAGACCCAGTACTTC.

This clone has more than one count but fewer than ten. The chain has TRBV7-9 and TRBJ2-1, with D unclear. The germline gives CDR1 SEHNR, CDR2 FQNEAQ (reference sequence). The CDR3 sequence is 14 residues long. Trimming cost V 2 bases and J 5 bases, with 10 bases left between them. In nucleotides, the CDR3 is TGTGCCAGCAGCTTACTAGGCCGCGACAATGAGCAGTTCTTC. Amino acid sequence: CASSLLGRDNEQFF.

This clone has only a few counts. This sample includes further DNA sequences coding for the same CDR3. The rearrangement uses TRBV10-3 and TRBJ1-1, with D uncertain. CDR3 length equals 12 residues. V was cut by 3 bases and J by 1 base, with 3 bases left in between. Germline values: CDR1 ENHRY, CDR2 SYGVKD. The CDR3 protein is CAISEGNTEAFF. The CDR3 DNA sequence: TGTGCCATCAGTGAAGGGAACACTGAAGCTTTCTTT.

V gene TRBV5-1 combines with J gene TRBJ2-5; 9 bases match TRBD2. The V and J ends lost 2 bases and 2 bases, in that order; junction bases with no gene match: 4. Germline CDR1 is SGHRS and CDR2 is YFSETQ. This CDR3 contains 15 residues. This chain's CDR3 is CASSFIAGEQETQYF. DNA for the CDR3: TGCGCCAGCAGCTTCATAGCGGGGGAGCAAGAGACCCAGTACTTC.

This clone was seen a handful of times. This chain joins TRBV4-1 and TRBJ1-1, with TRBD1 matching 8 bases. Germline V CDR1 and CDR2: MGHRA, YSYEKL. The trim removed 4 bases at V and 1 base at J, leaving 5 bases unmatched. CDR3 length equals 15 residues. CDR3 coding DNA: TGCGCCAGCAGCCGCGGGGACAGGAAGAACACTGAAGCTTTCTTT. Translated, it gives CASSRGDRKNTEAFF.

V is TRBV4-2 and J is TRBJ2-3, with 9 bases fitting TRBD2. The CDR3 sequence is 17 residues long. Germline V lookup: CDR1 LGHNA, CDR2 YNFKEQ. With 0 bases clipped from V and 3 bases from J, the junction kept 7 bases outside the gene matches. The CDR3 sequence: CASSQESGGGATDTQYF. For the CDR3, the DNA is TGTGCCAGCAGCCAAGAGAGTGGCGGGGGGGCTACAGATACGCAGTATTTT.

V and J are TRBV10-3 and TRBJ1-1, with 8 bases identical to TRBD1. The CDR3 is made up of 14 amino acids. Germline V gene lookup returns CDR1 ENHRY and CDR2 SYGVKD. V gave up 6 bases and J gave up 1 base; unmatched junction bases: 4. CDR3 DNA sequence: TGTGCCATCAGCCGGACAGGGTGGAACACTGAAGCTTTCTTT. This encodes CAISRTGWNTEAFF.

The chain is built from TRBV5-6 and TRBJ2-3, with 7 bases that match TRBD2. The CDR3 sequence is 14 residues long. Germline V gene data show CDR1 as SGHDT and CDR2 as YYEEEE. The ends lost 7 bases at V and 2 bases at J; junction bases unmatched: 7. Here the CDR3 reads CASALAGSTDTQYF. The CDR3 bases are TGTGCCAGCGCCTTAGCGGGCTCCACAGATACGCAGTATTTT.

The chain uses TRBV7-7 and TRBJ2-5, with D unresolved. The V end was cut by 2 bases, the J end by 3 bases, with 10 bases between. Germline V lookup: CDR1 SSHAT, CDR2 FNYEAQ (reference sequence). The CDR3 contains 14 residues. CDR3 sequence: CASSLRSGEETQYF. The CDR3 bases are TGTGCCAGCAGCTTACGTTCAGGAGAAGAGACCCAGTACTTC.

This clone showed up just a few times. The chain couples TRBV28 to TRBJ2-1; TRBD2 aligns across 12 bases. This CDR3 spans 13 amino acids. Looked up from germline, CDR1 is MDHEN and CDR2 is SYDVKM. Losses at the gene ends were 7 bases for V and 7 bases for J; bases not matched to a gene: 2. CDR3 loop: CASTSGGANEQFF. The CDR3 region has the DNA TGTGCCAGCACTAGCGGGGGGGCGAATGAGCAGTTCTTC. Filled out from reference TRBV28 and TRBJ2-1, the complete variable domain reads DVKVTQSSRYLVKRTGEKVFLECVQDMDHENMFWYRQDPGLGLRLIYFSYDVKMKEKGDIPEGYSVSREKKERFSLILESASTNQTSMYLCASTSGGANEQFFGPGTRLTVL.

This clone was seen only a few times. V usage is TRBV28 and J usage is TRBJ1-5; no firm D call. Trimming left V 2 bases short and J 2 bases short, with 10 bases between. The CDR3 consists of 15 residues. Germline CDR1 MDHEN, CDR2 SYDVKM. The CDR3 is CASSLTVTGNQPQHF. The CDR3 DNA follows: TGTGCCAGCAGTTTAACAGTTACAGGCAATCAGCCCCAGCATTTT.

The chain uses TRBV7-9 and TRBJ1-3; D is uncertain. This CDR3 is 10 amino acids long. V shed 2 bases and J shed 7 bases, with 0 bases lying between them. Germline CDR1 reads SEHNR; CDR2 reads FQNEAQ (reference sequence). This CDR3 reads CASSLNTIYF. Here the CDR3 DNA reads TGTGCCAGCAGCTTAAACACCATATATTTT.

The V gene is TRBV7-9, the J gene TRBJ1-6; TRBD1 matches 10 bases. CDR1 SEHNR and CDR2 FQNEAQ come from the germline V gene (reference sequence). V was clipped by 7 bases and J by 5 bases; unmatched bases: 17. This CDR3 region has 19 residues. CDR3 sequence: CASILHPGQGIYHNSPLHF. CDR3 nucleotides: TGTGCCAGCATCCTACATCCGGGACAGGGGATTTATCATAATTCACCCCTCCACTTT. The full variable domain, with the rest looked up from reference TRBV7-9 and TRBJ1-6, is DTGVSQNPRHKITKRGQNVTFRCDPISEHNRLYWYRQTLGQGPEFLTYFQNEAQLEKSRLLSDRFSAERPKGSFSTLEIQRTEQGDSAMYLCASILHPGQGIYHNSPLHFGNGTRLTVT.

This clone turned up a few times. The V gene is TRBV25-1, the J gene TRBJ2-5, with TRBD1 matching over 11 bases. J lost 5 bases, V lost 4 bases, and 9 bases had no gene match. Germline-derived CDR1 and CDR2 are MGHDK and SYGVNS. CDR3 size: 16 residues. In nucleotides, the CDR3 is TGTGCCAGCAGTGCTCCACCGGGACAGGGGGTTGAGACCCAGTACTTC. Its protein product is CASSAPPGQGVETQYF.

This clone appeared a few times. The genes are TRBV5-1 and TRBJ1-2; a weak D match, TRBD1 (6 bases). V was shortened by 4 bases and J by 6 bases, with 16 bases between the two germline ends. The CDR3 is made up of 14 amino acids. Per germline, CDR1 SGHRS and CDR2 YFSETQ. The CDR3 region has the DNA TGCGCCAGCAGCGGCGGGAGACAGGAGGATGGCTACACCTTC. As protein: CASSGGRQEDGYTF.

This clone was seen only a few times. The same CDR3 can be traced to other DNA sequences in this sample. The J gene is TRBJ2-7, the V gene TRBV29-1; D unclear. Germline CDR1 is SQVTM and CDR2 is ANQGSEA. The CDR3 contains 13 residues. With 4 bases removed from V and 1 base from J, the gap between germline ends came to 11 bases. The CDR3 region has the DNA TGCAGCGTTGTTGGTACAGCGTCCTACGAGCAGTACTTC. Translated, it gives CSVVGTASYEQYF.

The chain joins TRBV6-5 to TRBJ1-1; D is uncertain. V was shortened by 6 bases and J by 3 bases, with 14 bases between the two germline ends. Germline lookup yields CDR1 MNHEY and CDR2 SVGAGI. The CDR3 spans 14 residues. CDR3 in DNA: TGTGCCAGCAGCCTCATGACGGAAGACACTGAAGCTTTCTTT. Protein sequence: CASSLMTEDTEAFF.

This clone was observed a handful of times. Here the CDR3 reads CASSDQNSNQPQHF. The CDR3 DNA reads TGTGCCAGCAGCGACCAGAATAGCAATCAGCCCCAGCATTTT. This chain links TRBV2 with TRBJ1-5; D gene uncertain. Trimming left V 6 bases short and J 0 bases short, with 9 bases between. CDR1 is SNHLY and CDR2 is FYNNEI in the germline V gene. The CDR3 has 14 residues.

The rearrangement uses TRBV27 and TRBJ2-5; TRBD2 is a possible D gene (6 bases). The germline CDR1 and CDR2 sequences are MNHEY and SMNVEV (reference sequence). V gave up 1 base and J gave up 2 bases, with 11 bases separating them. The CDR3 sequence is 15 residues long. CDR3 residues: CASSLFGGRQETQYF. CDR3 DNA sequence: TGTGCCAGCAGTTTATTCGGTGGGAGGCAAGAGACCCAGTACTTC.

The gene calls are TRBV27 and TRBJ2-2; the D call may be TRBD1 or TRBD2 (6 bases each). CDR3 length: 15 amino acids. Trimming cost V 7 bases and J 1 base, with 13 bases left between them. Germline-derived CDR1 and CDR2 are MNHEY and SMNVEV (reference sequence). The CDR3 nucleotides read TGTGCCAGCACGTCCGGGGGCAAGAACACCGGGGAGCTGTTTTTT. As protein: CASTSGGKNTGELFF.

The chain employs TRBV30 and TRBJ2-6; D possibly matches TRBD1 or TRBD2 (5 bases each). The CDR3 is 17 amino acids. In germline, CDR1 is GTSNPN, CDR2 SVGIG (reference sequence). The germline V and J ends were trimmed by 4 bases and 1 base, with 17 bases remaining between them. Here the CDR3 DNA reads TGTGCCTGGACCCAGAGGGGTACGGGATCTGGGGCCAACGTCCTGACTTTC. Its protein is CAWTQRGTGSGANVLTF.

The chain links TRBV29-1 to TRBJ2-5, with 7 nucleotides matching TRBD1. This CDR3 contains 12 residues. CDR1 and CDR2 from the germline V gene are SQVTM and ANQGSEA. V lost 2 bases, J lost 6 bases, and 3 bases stayed unmatched. The chain's CDR3 is CSVETTGKTQYF. CDR3 coding DNA: TGCAGCGTTGAAACGACAGGGAAGACCCAGTACTTC.

The chain couples TRBV7-3 to TRBJ2-2; 8 nucleotides align to TRBD1. The CDR3 runs to 14 residues. The J segment lost 3 bases and the V segment lost 4 bases, leaving 1 base of the junction unmatched. The V gene's germline CDR1 is SGHTA and CDR2 FQGTGA. In DNA, the CDR3 is TGTGCCAGCAGCTCGGGACAGGACACCGGGGAGCTGTTTTTT. Translation gives CASSSGQDTGELFF.

This chain links TRBV5-1 with TRBJ1-4; D call uncertain. Germline loops: CDR1 SGHRS, CDR2 YFSETQ. The CDR3 loop spans 14 amino acids. Trimming left V 2 bases short and J 8 bases short, with 13 bases between. The CDR3: CASSFLEQSEKLFF. The CDR3 DNA reads as TGCGCCAGCAGCTTCTTAGAGCAGTCGGAAAAACTGTTTTTT.